This TCR beta chain is drawn from a study of shared clonotypes between healthy human individuals. Whole-study findings and limits: Against clonotypes common to all four donors, non-shared ones had lower generation probabilities.

The count of this clone is one. Its specificity is unknown. Donors, healthy HIV-negative adults, lacked recent acute infections or vaccinations. CDR3 length: 15 amino acids. V lost 2 bases and J 0 bases, leaving 10 bases between the germline ends. The germline CDR1 and CDR2 sequences are MGHRA and YSYEKL. Clones were read by immunoSEQ multiplex PCR, and TCRdb kept only the in-frame ones, dropping some. The repertoire consists of 2 million to 2.5 million clones, with under 97% occurring once and the leading ten covering approximately 0.13%. This TCR came from a man aged 18 to 30 in good health. Material for sequencing was naive CD4+ T cells sorted from blood. The subset here: CD45RA+ positively selected. V and J are TRBV4-1 and TRBJ1-2; D uncertain. For the CDR3, the DNA is TGCGCCAGCAGCCAATCGGGGTATTCTAACTATGGCTACACCTTC. Protein: CASSQSGYSNYGYTF.